This TCR beta chain originates from a study of blood T cell repertoires in COVID-19. As for the study in general: Samples came from the United States, Italy and Spain, spanning acute and convalescent COVID-19. In each case, the material was cDNA or gDNA derived from T cells, B-cell-depleted T cells, or PBMCs.

This clone has only one observation. Sequencing was performed with immunoSEQ multiplex PCR; in TCRdb, only in-frame clones are kept and a portion is missing. This table has fewer than 110,000 clones, nearly 90% appearing once. The trim removed 7 bases at V and 1 base at J, leaving 3 bases unmatched. Germline lookup yields CDR1 SQVTM and CDR2 ANQGSEA. The CDR3 contains 12 residues. V is TRBV29-1 and J is TRBJ1-1; 7 bases are shared with TRBD1. This clonotype was sampled from a man in his fifties in a cohort sampled during active COVID-19. The sample consisted of peripheral blood. The CDR3 region is CSGRQGNTEAFF. In DNA form, the CDR3 reads TGCAGCGGGCGACAGGGGAACACTGAAGCTTTCTTT. Full variable domain (missing parts from reference TRBV29-1 and TRBJ1-1): SAVISQKPSRDICQRGTSLTIQCQVDSQVTMMFWYRQQPGQSLTLIATANQGSEATYESGFVIDKFPISRPNLTFSTLTVSNMSPEDSSIYLCSGRQGNTEAFFGQGTRLTVV.